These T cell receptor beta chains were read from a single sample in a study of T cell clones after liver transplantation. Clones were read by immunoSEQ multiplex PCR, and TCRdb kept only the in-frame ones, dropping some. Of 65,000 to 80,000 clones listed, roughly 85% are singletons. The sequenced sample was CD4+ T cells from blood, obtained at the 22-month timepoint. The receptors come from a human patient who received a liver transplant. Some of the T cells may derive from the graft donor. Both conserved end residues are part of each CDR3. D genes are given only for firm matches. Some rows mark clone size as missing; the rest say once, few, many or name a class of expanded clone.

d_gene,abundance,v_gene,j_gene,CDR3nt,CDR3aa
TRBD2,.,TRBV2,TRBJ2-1,TGTGCCAGCAGTGAAGCGACTAGCGGGGGACTCTACAATGAGCAGTTCTTC,CASSEATSGGLYNEQFF
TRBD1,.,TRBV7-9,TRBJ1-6,TGTGCCGGACAGGGTCTGAGGAATAATTCACCCCTCCACTTT,CAGQGLRNNSPLHF
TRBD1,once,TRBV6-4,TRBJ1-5,TGTGCCAGCAGTGGGACAGGACGAGGCCCTGGCAATCAGCCCCAGCATTTT,CASSGTGRGPGNQPQHF
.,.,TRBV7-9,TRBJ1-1,TGTGCCAGCAGCTTACCAGGGAAATTGAACACTGAAGCTTTCTTT,CASSLPGKLNTEAFF
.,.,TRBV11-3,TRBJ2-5,TGTGCCAGCAGCCCGGAGCGGACAAGCGAGACCCAGTACTTC,CASSPERTSETQYF
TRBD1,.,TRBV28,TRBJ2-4,TGTGCCACTCGGGACAGCCTAAACATTCAGTACTTC,CATRDSLNIQYF
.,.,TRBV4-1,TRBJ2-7,TGCGCCAGCAGCCAAGATTGGGCGGCCTACGAGCAGTACTTC,CASSQDWAAYEQYF
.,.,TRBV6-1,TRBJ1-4,TGTGCCAGCAACGCAGGGAGCACTAATGAAAAACTGTTTTTT,CASNAGSTNEKLFF
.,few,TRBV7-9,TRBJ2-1,TGTGCCAGCAGTCTCGGAGGTCCAGCGGACAATGAGCAGTTCTTC,CASSLGGPADNEQFF
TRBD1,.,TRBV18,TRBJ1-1,TGTGCCAGCTCCCCGGACAGGGATAACACTGAAGCTTTCTTT,CASSPDRDNTEAFF
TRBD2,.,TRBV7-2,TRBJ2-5,TGTGCCAGCAAACCTATGGGAGGGCAAGAGACCCAGTACTTC,CASKPMGGQETQYF
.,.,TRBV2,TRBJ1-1,TGTGCCAGCAGTGAATCTCCGGGATTGGAAGCTTTCTTT,CASSESPGLEAFF
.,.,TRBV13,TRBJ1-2,TGTGCCAGCAGCTTATCGCTAAACGAGTATGTTAACTATGGCTACACCTTC,CASSLSLNEYVNYGYTF
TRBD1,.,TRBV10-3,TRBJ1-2,TGTGCCATCAGTGAGGAGAGGGGGCGCGGCTACACCTTC,CAISEERGRGYTF
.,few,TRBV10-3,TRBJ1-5,TGTGCCATCAGTGAGTCACGAGGGGATCAGCCCCAGCATTTT,CAISESRGDQPQHF
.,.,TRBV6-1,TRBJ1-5,TGTGCCAGCAGTGCAGAATATAGCAATCAGCCCCAGCATTTT,CASSAEYSNQPQHF
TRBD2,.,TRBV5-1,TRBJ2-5,TGCGCCAGCAGCCCGAGCGGGGGGGTCCAAGAGACCCAGTACTTC,CASSPSGGVQETQYF
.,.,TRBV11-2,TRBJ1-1,TGTGCCAGCAGCTTCGGGAGGGGGGACACTGAAGCTTTCTTT,CASSFGRGDTEAFF
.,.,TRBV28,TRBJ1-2,TGTGCCAGCAGTTTAATCGGGCCCTCGGGCTACACCTTC,CASSLIGPSGYTF
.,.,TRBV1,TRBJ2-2,TGCACCAGCAGCCAACAACTAGCGGGGGGCCCCACCGGGGAGCTGTTTTTT,CTSSQQLAGGPTGELFF
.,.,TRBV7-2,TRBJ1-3,TGTGCCAGCAGCTTATCATCCAGGGTCGGAAACACCATATATTTT,CASSLSSRVGNTIYF
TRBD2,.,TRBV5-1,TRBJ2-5,TGCGCCAGCAGCTTGGGGACTAGCGGGGGGGCAGCGTTAGAGACCCAGTACTTC,CASSLGTSGGAALETQYF
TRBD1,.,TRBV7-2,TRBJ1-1,TGTGCCAGCAGCTCACCTCAGGGACAGTTGTACACTGAAGCTTTCTTT,CASSSPQGQLYTEAFF
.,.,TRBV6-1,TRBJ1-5,TGTGCCAGCAACCAGAGGGGCAATCAGCCCCAGCATTTT,CASNQRGNQPQHF
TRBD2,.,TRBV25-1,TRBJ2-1,TGTGCCAGCAGTGCTTATAGCGGGAGAGCGGCTGAGCAGTTCTTC,CASSAYSGRAAEQFF
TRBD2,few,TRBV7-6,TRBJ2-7,TGTGCCAGCAGCTTAACTAGCGGGATCTCCTACGAGCAGTACTTC,CASSLTSGISYEQYF
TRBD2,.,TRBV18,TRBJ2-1,TGTGCCAGCTCACCACCTCGGCGGGGGGGCGACGCTGAGCAGTTCTTC,CASSPPRRGGDAEQFF
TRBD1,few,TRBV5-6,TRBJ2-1,TGTGCCAGCAGCTCCACGACAGGGTCCGGGCAGTTCTTC,CASSSTTGSGQFF
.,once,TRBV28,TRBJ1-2,TGTGCCACCGCCATTGCCCCCCTATATGGCTACACCTTC,CATAIAPLYGYTF
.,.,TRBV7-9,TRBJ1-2,TGTGCCAGCAGCTTAGGGGCGGGACCGGGAAGTAGCGGCTACACCTTC,CASSLGAGPGSSGYTF
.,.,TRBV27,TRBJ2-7,TGTGCCAGCAGTGACCGGACGGCCGTCGAGCAGTACTTC,CASSDRTAVEQYF
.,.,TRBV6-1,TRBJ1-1,TGTGCCAGCAGTGAAGAGGGGAGGGCTTTCTTT,CASSEEGRAFF
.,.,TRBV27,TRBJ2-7,TGTGCCAGCCGGGACCCTAGTCGGTACGAGCAGTACTTC,CASRDPSRYEQYF
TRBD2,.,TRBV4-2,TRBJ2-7,TGTGCCAGCAGCCGGGGACTAGCCACCGACGAGCAGTACTTC,CASSRGLATDEQYF
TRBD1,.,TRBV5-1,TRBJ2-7,TGCGCCAGCAGCTCCGGACAGGGTAATTACGAGCAGTACTTC,CASSSGQGNYEQYF
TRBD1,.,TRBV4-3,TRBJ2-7,TGCGCCAGCAGCAAGGGGTTACCGGGACAGGGGGCCTACGAGCAGTACTTC,CASSKGLPGQGAYEQYF
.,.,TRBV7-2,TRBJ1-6,TGTGCCAGCTCTGGGCTTAGGGGCGCAGGTTCACCCCTCCACTTT,CASSGLRGAGSPLHF
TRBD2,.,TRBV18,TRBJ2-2,TGTGCCAGCTCACCCGGACTAGTGGTCGGGGAGCTGTTTTTT,CASSPGLVVGELFF
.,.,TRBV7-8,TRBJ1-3,TGTGCCAGCAGCCCGCGGGAAGGCTCTGGAAACACCATATATTTT,CASSPREGSGNTIYF
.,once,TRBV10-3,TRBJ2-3,TGTGCCATCAGTGAGACAGATACGCAGTATTTT,CAISETDTQYF
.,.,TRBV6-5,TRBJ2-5,TGTGCCAGCAGTCAGGGGGGACAAGAGACCCAGTACTTC,CASSQGGQETQYF
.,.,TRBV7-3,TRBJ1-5,TGTGCCAGCAGCTTAACAAGCAGTCAGCCCCAGCATTTT,CASSLTSSQPQHF
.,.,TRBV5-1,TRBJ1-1,TGCGCCAGCAGCTTGAGAGTGAACACTGAAGCTTTCTTT,CASSLRVNTEAFF
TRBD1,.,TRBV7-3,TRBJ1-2,TGTGCCAGCAGCTTATCAGGGGGCGACTATGGCTACACCTTC,CASSLSGGDYGYTF
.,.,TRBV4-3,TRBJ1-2,TGCGCCAGCAGCCAAAGAGTCTCCCGAGTCGATGGCTACACCTTC,CASSQRVSRVDGYTF
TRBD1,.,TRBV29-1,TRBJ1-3,TGCAGCGTTGAAAGGGGGCGTTTGTGCATCGAGTGTCCTGGAAACACCATATATTTT,CSVERGRLCIECPGNTIYF
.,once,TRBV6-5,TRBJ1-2,TGTGCCAGCCGAGGGACGGAGGTCTATGGCTACACCTTC,CASRGTEVYGYTF
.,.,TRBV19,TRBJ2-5,TGTGCCAGTAGGTCTCCGGGTAAAGAGACCCAGTACTTC,CASRSPGKETQYF